This T cell receptor (beta chain) originates from a study of post-analysis software for immune sequencing data. Study outcomes and limitations: Normalized Chao1 diversity was significantly reduced in patients versus controls. Controls showed lower frequencies than patients for 4 or 5 TRBV segments, and TRBV5-6, TRBV5-1 and TRBV20-1 were among these. Analysis by F measure revealed that same-batch samples clustered strongly together.

The CDR3 is made up of 13 amino acids. CDR1 MNHNS and CDR2 SASEGT come from the germline V gene. With 4 bases clipped from V and 3 bases from J, the junction kept 3 bases outside the gene matches. Concerning this clonotype: Its antigen is currently unknown.

Tagging with unique molecular identifiers was a feature of the TCR beta cDNA libraries. cDNA molecules numbering around 450,000 came from roughly 0.93 to 9.6 million T cells. In TCRdb, the PCR reads were re-called with MiXCR into one record per CDR3 protein. Here the sample spans some 160,000 distinct CDR3 sequences, approximately 35% being singletons. Source: blood, taken after autologous hematopoietic stem cell transplantation. The TCR originated in a girl between 10 and 17 years old with multiple sclerosis. V is TRBV6-1 and J is TRBJ2-7, with 7 nucleotides matching TRBD1. The CDR3 protein is CASSVDRVYEQYF. The CDR3, as DNA: TGTGCCAGCAGTGTTGACAGGGTCTACGAGCAGTACTTC.